This T cell receptor beta chain is drawn from a study of molecular identifiers for immune sequencing clone quantification (dated by TCRdb to 2017 to 2018). Regarding the research as a whole: For a replicate experiment, RNA from roughly 21,000 or 96,000 naive CD8 T cells was divided into five aliquots, and four of the five aliquots were sequenced. This methods study benchmarked molecular-identifier clustering-based TCR repertoire sequencing (MIDCIRS) and TCR RNA copy counting, using CD8 T cells to do so.

Findings and caveats that apply to the study as a whole: Spiked-in Jurkat TCR RNA equal to a single cell's worth was reported to be detectable even within 1,200,000 naive CD8 T cells. Modeling estimated roughly 3.2 recovered TCR RNA copies per cell, compared with about 9.8 by digital PCR, which implies about 32% capture efficiency. Naive libraries contained spiked-in Jurkat TCR RNA (approximately nine copies' worth), which is not part of the donor repertoire. In CMV-specific effector cells, clones with more than 20 RNA copies accounted for over 98% of molecules, whereas in naive cells such clones accounted for under 1%. When barcode sub-clustering was left out, chimeric consensus sequences inflated TCR diversity, with chimeras reaching as high as 47%. Highly expanded clone sizes could be underestimated if identical TCR molecules share a barcode.

The library was generated by PCR. Sequencer: NextSeq 500. Bulk TCR libraries were generated as previously described, with the TCR primers listed in Table S5 used. Purification of total RNA was performed with the Qiagen AllPrep DNA/RNA kit. Reads from multiple sequencing runs of the same library were pooled before analysis. The authors' pipeline ran thus. Reads were retained only if their TCR constant sequence matched exactly, and those retained reads were trimmed to 150 nt and grouped according to their 12-nt molecular barcodes. Within each barcode group, reads were sub-clustered at a 15% Levenshtein threshold, and quality-weighted consensus sequences were built per RNA molecule. Non-functional sequences were discarded, and so were lower-count sequences lying one edit away from another sequence. On the basis of fitting two negative binomial distributions, barcode sub-clusters with fewer than 20% of the maximum read count were discarded. The public reads were reprocessed in TCRdb via fastp at Q25 and MiXCR, keeping in-frame beta chains. Records with the same CDR3 protein are collapsed into one entry carrying the most frequent genes and DNA. The V and J calls shown here were made by TCRdb, not taken from the authors' results. The sample data list approximately 500,000 distinct CDR3 sequences, and about 25% of these were observed just once. The ten largest clones represent under 0.85% of the sample.

CDR1 SGHNT and CDR2 YYREEE were looked up in the germline V gene (reference sequence). Reading from cysteine to phenylalanine, the CDR3 counts 14 amino acids. Here the CDR3 DNA is all that survives: 42 bases in frame from base 1. V and J are truncated by 3 bases and 3 bases respectively, leaving an intervening sequence of 13 bases. This clonotype has at least ten counts. Its target antigen remains unknown. No much larger clone is present one base from it, and per-base qualities are unavailable. Libraries of naive CD8 T cells were built from about 21,000 to 970,000 sorted cells, with 10%, 30% or 50% of the purified RNA used. Naive CD8 T cells, defined as CD8+CD4-CCR7+CD45RA+, were FACS-sorted into RLT Plus buffer on a BD FACSAria II. To test detection sensitivity, Jurkat RNA equal to approximately 10 TCR copies was added to samples of roughly 18,000-1,100,000 naive CD8 T cells. Enrichment of CD8 T cells was done with RosetteSep CD8+ T Cell Enrichment Cocktail plus Ficoll-Paque, and ACK red cell lysis came afterward.

The source of this sequence is a human donor in good health. Some libraries in this study had Jurkat cell RNA spiked in. This sequence uses TRBV5-4 and TRBJ2-7; possibly the D gene is TRBD1, per 5 matching bases. The sample was naive CD8+ T cells from blood, with Jurkat cell RNA spiked in. The sample's cell subset or site label is to be understood as: FACS-sorted CD8+CD4-CCR7+CD45RA+ naive T cells. CDR3 reads: CASSWLGRDYEQYF. The nucleotide sequence reads TGTGCCAGCAGCTGGTTAGGCAGGGACTACGAGCAGTACTTC.